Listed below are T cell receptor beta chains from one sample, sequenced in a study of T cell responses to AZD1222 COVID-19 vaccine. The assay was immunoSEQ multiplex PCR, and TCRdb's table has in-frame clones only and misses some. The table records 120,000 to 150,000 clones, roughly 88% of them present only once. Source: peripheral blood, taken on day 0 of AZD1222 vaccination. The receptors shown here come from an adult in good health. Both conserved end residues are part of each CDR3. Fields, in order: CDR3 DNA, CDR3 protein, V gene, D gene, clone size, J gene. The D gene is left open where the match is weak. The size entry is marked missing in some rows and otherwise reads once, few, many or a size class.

CDR3nt: TGTGCCAGCAGCGGCAGGACAGGCTCCCATGGCTACACCTTC
CDR3aa: CASSGRTGSHGYTF
v_gene: TRBV7-2
d_gene: TRBD1
abundance: NA
j_gene: TRBJ1-2

CDR3nt: TGTGCCAGCAGCGGGGACACTTCAGAGACCCAGTACTTC
CDR3aa: CASSGDTSETQYF
v_gene: TRBV5-4
d_gene: NA
abundance: NA
j_gene: TRBJ2-5

CDR3nt: TGTGCCAGCAGCGGGACCAACTATGGCTACACCTTC
CDR3aa: CASSGTNYGYTF
v_gene: TRBV9
d_gene: NA
abundance: NA
j_gene: TRBJ1-2

CDR3nt: TGTGCCTGGAGCCACGGACCCAAACGGGCCCAGTACTTC
CDR3aa: CAWSHGPKRAQYF
v_gene: TRBV30
d_gene: NA
abundance: once
j_gene: TRBJ2-5

CDR3nt: TGTGCCAGCAGGCTCGGGACAGCATATATCAATCAGCCCCAGCATTTT
CDR3aa: CASRLGTAYINQPQHF
v_gene: TRBV28
d_gene: TRBD1
abundance: few
j_gene: TRBJ1-5

CDR3nt: TGTGCCAGCAGCTTAGTACCGGACGGGGAGACCCAGTACTTC
CDR3aa: CASSLVPDGETQYF
v_gene: TRBV11-2
d_gene: NA
abundance: NA
j_gene: TRBJ2-5

CDR3nt: TGTGCCAGCAGCCATTTGGACAGGCGCCTCTTTAACTATGGCTACACCTTC
CDR3aa: CASSHLDRRLFNYGYTF
v_gene: TRBV7-3
d_gene: TRBD1
abundance: NA
j_gene: TRBJ1-2

CDR3nt: TGTGCCAGCAGCCAACTCAGCGGGGGGGCTTACAATGAGCAGTTCTTC
CDR3aa: CASSQLSGGAYNEQFF
v_gene: TRBV4-2
d_gene: TRBD2
abundance: NA
j_gene: TRBJ2-1

CDR3nt: TGTGCCACCAGCTTAACACCAACTAATGAAAAACTGTTTTTT
CDR3aa: CATSLTPTNEKLFF
v_gene: TRBV15
d_gene: NA
abundance: NA
j_gene: TRBJ1-4

CDR3nt: TGCGCCAGCAGCGGTGTGGGGGCGTACAACACCGGGGAGCTGTTTTTT
CDR3aa: CASSGVGAYNTGELFF
v_gene: TRBV5-1
d_gene: NA
abundance: once
j_gene: TRBJ2-2

CDR3nt: TGTGCCAGCAGCAGGGGGGCCTCCTCCACAGATACGCAGTATTTT
CDR3aa: CASSRGASSTDTQYF
v_gene: TRBV6-4
d_gene: NA
abundance: NA
j_gene: TRBJ2-3

CDR3nt: TGTGCCATCAGGCCGGGACAGTCCTACGAGCAGTACTTC
CDR3aa: CAIRPGQSYEQYF
v_gene: TRBV10-3
d_gene: TRBD1
abundance: once
j_gene: TRBJ2-7

CDR3nt: TGTGCCAGTAGTTTTAATTCGGGACAGCGCAACTATGGCTACACCTTC
CDR3aa: CASSFNSGQRNYGYTF
v_gene: TRBV19
d_gene: TRBD1
abundance: NA
j_gene: TRBJ1-2

CDR3nt: TGTGCCGCTAAAGGGGCAGACACCATATATTTT
CDR3aa: CAAKGADTIYF
v_gene: TRBV6-5
d_gene: NA
abundance: NA
j_gene: TRBJ1-3

CDR3nt: TGTGCCAGTAGTAATACTCTAGGGTGGGTCACTGAAGCTTTCTTT
CDR3aa: CASSNTLGWVTEAFF
v_gene: TRBV19
d_gene: NA
abundance: NA
j_gene: TRBJ1-1

CDR3nt: TGTGCCAGCAGCTCCTGGGGCAGGGTAACTCAGCCCCAGCATTTT
CDR3aa: CASSSWGRVTQPQHF
v_gene: TRBV7-8
d_gene: NA
abundance: NA
j_gene: TRBJ1-5

CDR3nt: TGTGCCAGCAGTTACGGACTAGCGGAGCACACAGATACGCAGTATTTT
CDR3aa: CASSYGLAEHTDTQYF
v_gene: TRBV6-5
d_gene: TRBD2
abundance: NA
j_gene: TRBJ2-3

CDR3nt: TGCAGCGTTGTGGTACAGGGTAACACCATATATTTT
CDR3aa: CSVVVQGNTIYF
v_gene: TRBV29-1
d_gene: NA
abundance: NA
j_gene: TRBJ1-3

CDR3nt: TGTGCCAGCAGCCCGGACAGCTGGAACACTGAAGCTTTCTTT
CDR3aa: CASSPDSWNTEAFF
v_gene: TRBV5-6
d_gene: NA
abundance: NA
j_gene: TRBJ1-1

CDR3nt: TGTGCCAGCAGACAGGGGGGCACCGGGGAGCTGTTTTTT
CDR3aa: CASRQGGTGELFF
v_gene: TRBV3-1/TRBV3-2
d_gene: TRBD1
abundance: NA
j_gene: TRBJ2-2

CDR3nt: TGCGCCAGCAGCTTCACTAGCGGTTTGGCGGAGCAGTACTTC
CDR3aa: CASSFTSGLAEQYF
v_gene: TRBV5-1
d_gene: TRBD2
abundance: NA
j_gene: TRBJ2-7

CDR3nt: TGTGCCAGCAAAGAGGACGACGTCGGTGTTGGTGGCTACACCTTC
CDR3aa: CASKEDDVGVGGYTF
v_gene: TRBV6-5
d_gene: NA
abundance: NA
j_gene: TRBJ1-2

CDR3nt: TGTGCCAGCAGCTATGGACAGGGACACTATGGCTACACCTTC
CDR3aa: CASSYGQGHYGYTF
v_gene: TRBV3-1/TRBV3-2
d_gene: TRBD1
abundance: NA
j_gene: TRBJ1-2

CDR3nt: TGTGCCAGCAGCTTGGCTGACGGCTACGAGCAGTACTTC
CDR3aa: CASSLADGYEQYF
v_gene: TRBV7-2
d_gene: NA
abundance: NA
j_gene: TRBJ2-7

CDR3nt: TGTGCCAGCAGCGTAGGGCAGAGCTCCTATAATTCACCCCTCCACTTT
CDR3aa: CASSVGQSSYNSPLHF
v_gene: TRBV9
d_gene: NA
abundance: NA
j_gene: TRBJ1-6

CDR3nt: TGTGCCAGCAGCTTGGCTAGCGGGGGCGTAGATACGCAGTATTTT
CDR3aa: CASSLASGGVDTQYF
v_gene: TRBV5-8
d_gene: TRBD2
abundance: NA
j_gene: TRBJ2-3

CDR3nt: TGTGCCAGCAGCCCGGGCCGCGGACTAGCGGGGGGGCGAGGAGAGACCCAGTACTTC
CDR3aa: CASSPGRGLAGGRGETQYF
v_gene: TRBV7-2
d_gene: TRBD2
abundance: NA
j_gene: TRBJ2-5

CDR3nt: TGTGCCAGCTCACCCCGGGACAGGGCCCCCATCTCTGGAAACACCATATATTTT
CDR3aa: CASSPRDRAPISGNTIYF
v_gene: TRBV18
d_gene: TRBD1
abundance: NA
j_gene: TRBJ1-3

CDR3nt: TGCGCCAGCCGCGGAGTAGGGACAGGGGGCGAAAAACTGTTTTTT
CDR3aa: CASRGVGTGGEKLFF
v_gene: TRBV5-1
d_gene: TRBD1
abundance: NA
j_gene: TRBJ1-4

CDR3nt: TGTGCCAGCAGCGCCCATCTACTTTCACCCCTCCACTTT
CDR3aa: CASSAHLLSPLHF
v_gene: TRBV7-2
d_gene: NA
abundance: NA
j_gene: TRBJ1-6

CDR3nt: TGTGCCAGCACCAACGGCGGGGGCGCGCGGTACTTC
CDR3aa: CASTNGGGARYF
v_gene: TRBV6-5
d_gene: NA
abundance: NA
j_gene: TRBJ2-7

CDR3nt: TGTGCCAGCAGCTTCGACGGGGAGTATGGCTACACCTTC
CDR3aa: CASSFDGEYGYTF
v_gene: TRBV5-5
d_gene: NA
abundance: NA
j_gene: TRBJ1-2

CDR3nt: TGCGCCAGCAGCCTGGGACAGGGGGCAGGAGAGCAGTACTTC
CDR3aa: CASSLGQGAGEQYF
v_gene: TRBV4-3
d_gene: TRBD1
abundance: NA
j_gene: TRBJ2-7

CDR3nt: TGTGCCAGCAGCTTAGCGGGGGGGATAGATGAGCAGTTCTTC
CDR3aa: CASSLAGGIDEQFF
v_gene: TRBV7-2
d_gene: TRBD2
abundance: NA
j_gene: TRBJ2-1

CDR3nt: TGTGCCAGCACTAATTCCGGCGGGGGCGGGGCGGACTTC
CDR3aa: CASTNSGGGGADF
v_gene: TRBV6-5
d_gene: NA
abundance: NA
j_gene: TRBJ2-7

CDR3nt: TGCGCCAGCAGCTCTTTCTCGGGACAGGTCAATGAAAAACTGTTTTTT
CDR3aa: CASSSFSGQVNEKLFF
v_gene: TRBV5-1
d_gene: TRBD1
abundance: once
j_gene: TRBJ1-4

CDR3nt: TGTGCCAGCAGCTTTTACCAGACAGGGAAGACGGTCCAGCCCCAGCATTTT
CDR3aa: CASSFYQTGKTVQPQHF
v_gene: TRBV7-9
d_gene: TRBD1
abundance: NA
j_gene: TRBJ1-5

CDR3nt: TGTGCAAGTCGCTTACAACGATTGGGTGGCAATGGGACCGTTTTAGGGGGTAATCAGCCCCAGCATTTT
CDR3aa: CASRLQRLGGNGTVLGGNQPQHF
v_gene: TRBV12-2
d_gene: NA
abundance: NA
j_gene: TRBJ1-5

CDR3nt: TGTGCCAGCAGCCCCTGGACAGGGAACACTGAAGCTTTCTTT
CDR3aa: CASSPWTGNTEAFF
v_gene: TRBV5-8
d_gene: TRBD1
abundance: NA
j_gene: TRBJ1-1

CDR3nt: TGTGCCAGCAGCGGATCCGACGGTAGGTCATACAATGAGCAGTTCTTC
CDR3aa: CASSGSDGRSYNEQFF
v_gene: TRBV25-1
d_gene: NA
abundance: NA
j_gene: TRBJ2-1

CDR3nt: TGTGCCAGCAGCCAAAACGGCGGAAACTATGGCTACACCTTC
CDR3aa: CASSQNGGNYGYTF
v_gene: TRBV3-1/TRBV3-2
d_gene: NA
abundance: NA
j_gene: TRBJ1-2

CDR3nt: TGTGCCACCAGCAGAGATTTTAGGGGGAATCAGCCCCAGCATTTT
CDR3aa: CATSRDFRGNQPQHF
v_gene: TRBV15
d_gene: NA
abundance: once
j_gene: TRBJ1-5

CDR3nt: TGTGCCAGCAGCTCACATAACCCAGGGGGTGGAAACACCATATATTTT
CDR3aa: CASSSHNPGGGNTIYF
v_gene: TRBV7-2
d_gene: TRBD1
abundance: NA
j_gene: TRBJ1-3

CDR3nt: TGCAGCGTTGCCGCTGCGGGGACTGCGACCTACGAGCAGTACTTC
CDR3aa: CSVAAAGTATYEQYF
v_gene: TRBV29-1
d_gene: NA
abundance: many
j_gene: TRBJ2-7

CDR3nt: TGCGCCAGCAGTGAGGTAGGGGGCGGCTACACCTTC
CDR3aa: CASSEVGGGYTF
v_gene: TRBV10-2
d_gene: TRBD1
abundance: NA
j_gene: TRBJ1-2

CDR3nt: TGTGCCAGCAGCAAAGGCGACAGGGCGAACACTGAAGCTTTCTTT
CDR3aa: CASSKGDRANTEAFF
v_gene: TRBV21-1
d_gene: NA
abundance: NA
j_gene: TRBJ1-1

CDR3nt: TGTGCCAGCAGCTTCGGTGGAAACACCATATATTTT
CDR3aa: CASSFGGNTIYF
v_gene: TRBV11-2
d_gene: NA
abundance: NA
j_gene: TRBJ1-3

CDR3nt: TGTGCCAGCCTAGGACCTCTTAACACTGAAGCTTTCTTT
CDR3aa: CASLGPLNTEAFF
v_gene: TRBV28
d_gene: NA
abundance: NA
j_gene: TRBJ1-1

CDR3nt: TGTGCCAGCAGACCCGGAGGGGGGACAGGGGCACTTGGCGAGCAGTTCTTC
CDR3aa: CASRPGGGTGALGEQFF
v_gene: TRBV7-8
d_gene: TRBD1
abundance: NA
j_gene: TRBJ2-1

CDR3nt: TGTGCCAGCAAATTCCTCTCTAGCTCCTACGAGCAGTACTTC
CDR3aa: CASKFLSSSYEQYF
v_gene: TRBV19
d_gene: NA
abundance: once
j_gene: TRBJ2-7

CDR3nt: TGTGCCAGCAGTTATGCAACAGGGGACGAGCAGTACTTC
CDR3aa: CASSYATGDEQYF
v_gene: TRBV6-5
d_gene: TRBD1
abundance: NA
j_gene: TRBJ2-7

CDR3nt: TGTGCCAGTAGTCCCCCTCCATATAGCAATCAGCCCCAGCATTTT
CDR3aa: CASSPPPYSNQPQHF
v_gene: TRBV19
d_gene: NA
abundance: NA
j_gene: TRBJ1-5

CDR3nt: TGTGCCAGTAGTATTGTCGGGGGAGGCGGGGAGCTGTTTTTT
CDR3aa: CASSIVGGGGELFF
v_gene: TRBV19
d_gene: NA
abundance: NA
j_gene: TRBJ2-2

CDR3nt: TGTGCCAGCAGCTCCCCTCTAGCGGGGGCCTACAATGAGCAGTTCTTC
CDR3aa: CASSSPLAGAYNEQFF
v_gene: TRBV7-3
d_gene: TRBD2
abundance: NA
j_gene: TRBJ2-1